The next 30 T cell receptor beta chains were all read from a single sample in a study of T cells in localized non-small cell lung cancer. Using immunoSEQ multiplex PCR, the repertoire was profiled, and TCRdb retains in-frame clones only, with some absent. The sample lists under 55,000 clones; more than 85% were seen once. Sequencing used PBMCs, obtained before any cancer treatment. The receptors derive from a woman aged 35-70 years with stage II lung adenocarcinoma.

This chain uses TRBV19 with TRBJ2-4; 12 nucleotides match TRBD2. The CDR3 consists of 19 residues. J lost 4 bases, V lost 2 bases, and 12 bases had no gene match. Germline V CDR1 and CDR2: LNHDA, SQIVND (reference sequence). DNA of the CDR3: TGTGCCAGTAGTATACTTCGGACTAGCGGGAACCCAGGGAAAAACATTCAGTACTTC. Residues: CASSILRTSGNPGKNIQYF.

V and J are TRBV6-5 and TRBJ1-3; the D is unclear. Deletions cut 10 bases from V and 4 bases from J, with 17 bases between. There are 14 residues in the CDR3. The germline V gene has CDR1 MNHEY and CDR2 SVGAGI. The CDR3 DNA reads TGTGCCATCGGCGAGGGCATCGGCGGAAACACCATATATTTT. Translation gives CAIGEGIGGNTIYF.

CDR3 DNA sequence: TGTGCCAGCAGCCCGGGACAGGGTCCCGCTTTCTTT. It specifies CASSPGQGPAFF. This chain uses TRBV7-6 with TRBJ1-1; 9 positions agree with TRBD1. CDR1 is SGHVS, CDR2 FNYEAQ, per germline. J gave up 11 bases and V 5 bases, and 6 bases lay outside the gene matches. The CDR3 consists of 12 residues.

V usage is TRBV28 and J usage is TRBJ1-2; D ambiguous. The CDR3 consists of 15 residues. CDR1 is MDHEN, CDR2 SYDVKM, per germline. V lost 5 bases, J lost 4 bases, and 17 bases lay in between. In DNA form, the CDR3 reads TGTGCCAGCAGTCAGCTCCGGACGGATTTCTATGGCTACACCTTC. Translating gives CASSQLRTDFYGYTF.

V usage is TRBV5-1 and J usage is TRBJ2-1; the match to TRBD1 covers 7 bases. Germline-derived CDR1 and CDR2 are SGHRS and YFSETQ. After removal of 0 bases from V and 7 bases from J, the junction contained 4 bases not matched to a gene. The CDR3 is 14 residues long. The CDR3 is CASSLEVRGNEQFF. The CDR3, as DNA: TGCGCCAGCAGCTTGGAAGTCAGGGGGAATGAGCAGTTCTTC.

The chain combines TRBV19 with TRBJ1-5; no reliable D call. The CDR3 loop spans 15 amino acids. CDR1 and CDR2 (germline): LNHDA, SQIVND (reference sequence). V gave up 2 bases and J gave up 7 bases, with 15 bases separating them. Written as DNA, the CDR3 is TGTGCCAGTAGTATAAGTACGCCCGGGGTCCAGCCCCAGCATTTT. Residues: CASSISTPGVQPQHF.

The chain's CDR3 is CASSLNGMNTEAFF. CDR3 sequence (DNA): TGTGCCAGCAGCTTAAACGGGATGAACACTGAAGCTTTCTTT. The gene calls are TRBV7-9 and TRBJ1-1, with D unclear. CDR1 is SEHNR, CDR2 FQNEAQ, per germline (reference sequence). This CDR3 spans 14 amino acids. Trimming removed 2 bases at V and 0 bases at J, with 7 bases between.

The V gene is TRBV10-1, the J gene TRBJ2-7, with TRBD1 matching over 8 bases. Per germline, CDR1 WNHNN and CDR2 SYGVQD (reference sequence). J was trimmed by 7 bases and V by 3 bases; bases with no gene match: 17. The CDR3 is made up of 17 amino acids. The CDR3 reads CASSDRMSGTGEWEQYF. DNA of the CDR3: TGCGCCAGCAGTGATAGGATGTCCGGGACAGGAGAATGGGAGCAGTACTTC.

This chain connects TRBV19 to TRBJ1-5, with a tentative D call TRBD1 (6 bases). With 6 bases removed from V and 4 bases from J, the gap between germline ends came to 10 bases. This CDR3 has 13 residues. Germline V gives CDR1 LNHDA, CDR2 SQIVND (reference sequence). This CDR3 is CASRDSHNQPQHF. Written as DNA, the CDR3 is TGTGCCAGTAGGGACAGTCATAATCAGCCCCAGCATTTT. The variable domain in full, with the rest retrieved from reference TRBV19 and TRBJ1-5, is DGGITQSPKYLFRKEGQNVTLSCEQNLNHDAMYWYRQDPGQGLRLIYYSQIVNDFQKGDIAEGYSVSREKKESFPLTVTSAQKNPTAFYLCASRDSHNQPQHFGDGTRLSIL.

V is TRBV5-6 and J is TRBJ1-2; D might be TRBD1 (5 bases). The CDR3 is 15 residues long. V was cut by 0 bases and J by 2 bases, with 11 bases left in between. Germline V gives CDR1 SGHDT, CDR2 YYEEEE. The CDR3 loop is CASSLAGRGNYGYTF. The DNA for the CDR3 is TGTGCCAGCAGCTTGGCCGGGAGGGGAAACTATGGCTACACCTTC.

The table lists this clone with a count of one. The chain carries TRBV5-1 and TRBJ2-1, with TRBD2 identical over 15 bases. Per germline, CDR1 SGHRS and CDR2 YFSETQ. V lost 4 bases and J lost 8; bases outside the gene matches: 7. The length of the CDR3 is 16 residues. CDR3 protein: CASSPRGLAGGYEQFF. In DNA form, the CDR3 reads TGCGCCAGCAGCCCCCGGGGACTAGCGGGAGGTTATGAGCAGTTCTTC.

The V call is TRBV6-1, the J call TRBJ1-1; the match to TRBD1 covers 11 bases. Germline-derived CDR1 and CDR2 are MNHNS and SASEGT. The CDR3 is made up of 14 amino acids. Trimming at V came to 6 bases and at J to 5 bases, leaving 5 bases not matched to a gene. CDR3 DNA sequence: TGTGCCAGCAGAAGGGACAGGGGGGGGACTGAAGCTTTCTTT. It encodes CASRRDRGGTEAFF.

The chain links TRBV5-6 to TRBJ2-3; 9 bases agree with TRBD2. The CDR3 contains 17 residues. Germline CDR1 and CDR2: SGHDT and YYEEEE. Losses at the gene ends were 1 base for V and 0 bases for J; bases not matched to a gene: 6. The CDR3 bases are TGTGCCAGCAGCTTGTACCTAGCGGGGTCTAGCACAGATACGCAGTATTTT. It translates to CASSLYLAGSSTDTQYF. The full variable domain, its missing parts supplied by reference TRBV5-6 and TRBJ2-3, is DAGVTQSPTHLIKTRGQQVTLRCSPKSGHDTVSWYQQALGQGPQFIFQYYEEEERQRGNFPDRFSGHQFPNYSSELNVNALLLGDSALYLCASSLYLAGSSTDTQYFGPGTRLTVL.

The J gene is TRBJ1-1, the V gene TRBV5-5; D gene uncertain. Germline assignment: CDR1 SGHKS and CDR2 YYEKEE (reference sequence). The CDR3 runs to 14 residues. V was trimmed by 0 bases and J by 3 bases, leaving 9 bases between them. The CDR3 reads CASSLGPWDTEAFF. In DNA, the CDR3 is TGTGCCAGCAGCTTGGGGCCGTGGGACACTGAAGCTTTCTTT.

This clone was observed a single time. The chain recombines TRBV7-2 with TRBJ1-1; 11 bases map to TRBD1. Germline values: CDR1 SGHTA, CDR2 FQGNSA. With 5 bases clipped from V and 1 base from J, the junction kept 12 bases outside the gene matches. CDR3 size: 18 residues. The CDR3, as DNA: TGTGCCAGCAGCGACCCCCCCGGGACAGGGGGTTGGAACACTGAAGCTTTCTTT. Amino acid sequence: CASSDPPGTGGWNTEAFF.

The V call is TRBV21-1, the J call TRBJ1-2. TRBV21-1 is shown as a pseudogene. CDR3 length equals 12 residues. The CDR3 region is CASSPAFCGYTF. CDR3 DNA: TGTGCCAGCAGCCCCGCCTTTTGCGGCTACACCTTC.

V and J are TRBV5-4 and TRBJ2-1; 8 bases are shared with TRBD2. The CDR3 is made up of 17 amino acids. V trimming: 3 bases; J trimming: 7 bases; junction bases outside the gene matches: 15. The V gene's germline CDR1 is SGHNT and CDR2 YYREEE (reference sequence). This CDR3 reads CASSSANGLARRNEQFF. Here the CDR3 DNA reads TGTGCCAGCAGCTCGGCTAATGGACTAGCTAGGAGGAATGAGCAGTTCTTC.

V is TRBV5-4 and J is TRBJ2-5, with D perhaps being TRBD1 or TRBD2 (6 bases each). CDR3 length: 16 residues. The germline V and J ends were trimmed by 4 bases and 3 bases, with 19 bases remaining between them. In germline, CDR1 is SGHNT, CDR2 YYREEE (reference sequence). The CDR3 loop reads CASSRPAGQAEETQYF. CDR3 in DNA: TGTGCCAGCAGCCGCCCGGCGGGACAAGCGGAAGAGACCCAGTACTTC.

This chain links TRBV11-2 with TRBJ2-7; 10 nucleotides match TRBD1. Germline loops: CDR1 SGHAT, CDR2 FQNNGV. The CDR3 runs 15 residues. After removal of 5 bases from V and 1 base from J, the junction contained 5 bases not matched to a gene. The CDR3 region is CASSPGDRGSYEQYF. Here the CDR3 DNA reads TGTGCCAGCAGCCCGGGGGACAGGGGATCCTACGAGCAGTACTTC.

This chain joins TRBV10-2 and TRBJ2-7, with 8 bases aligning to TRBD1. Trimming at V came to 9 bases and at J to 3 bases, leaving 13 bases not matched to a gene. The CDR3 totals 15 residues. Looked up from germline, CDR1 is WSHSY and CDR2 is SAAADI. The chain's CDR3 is CASAGQGALSYEQYF. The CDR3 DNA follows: TGCGCCAGTGCTGGGCAGGGGGCGTTAAGCTACGAGCAGTACTTC.

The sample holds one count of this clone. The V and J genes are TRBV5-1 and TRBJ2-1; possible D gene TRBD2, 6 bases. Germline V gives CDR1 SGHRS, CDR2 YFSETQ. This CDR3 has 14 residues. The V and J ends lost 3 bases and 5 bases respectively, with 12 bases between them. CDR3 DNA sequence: TGCGCCAGCAGCTCGCCGGGACTCCACAATGAGCAGTTCTTC. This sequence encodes CASSSPGLHNEQFF.

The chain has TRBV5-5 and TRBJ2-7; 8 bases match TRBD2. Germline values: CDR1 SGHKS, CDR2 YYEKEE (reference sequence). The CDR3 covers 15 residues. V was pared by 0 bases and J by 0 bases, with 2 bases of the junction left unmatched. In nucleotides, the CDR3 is TGTGCCAGCAGCTTGGTAGGACTAGCCTCCTACGAGCAGTACTTC. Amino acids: CASSLVGLASYEQYF. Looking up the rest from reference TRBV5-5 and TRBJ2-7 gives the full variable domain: DAGVTQSPTHLIKTRGQQVTLRCSPISGHKSVSWYQQVLGQGPQFIFQYYEKEERGRGNFPDRFSARQFPNYSSELNVNALLLGDSALYLCASSLVGLASYEQYFGPGTRLTVT.

The chain's CDR3 is CASSQDLWGRGVQSEKLFF. As DNA, the CDR3 is TGCGCCAGCAGCCAAGATCTCTGGGGCCGGGGGGTTCAATCTGAAAAACTGTTTTTT. The genes are TRBV4-1 and TRBJ1-4, with TRBD1 as a possible D gene (5 bases). Trimming pared 0 bases from V and 7 bases from J, leaving 24 bases between. This CDR3 comprises 19 residues. CDR1 and CDR2 from the germline V gene are MGHRA and YSYEKL.

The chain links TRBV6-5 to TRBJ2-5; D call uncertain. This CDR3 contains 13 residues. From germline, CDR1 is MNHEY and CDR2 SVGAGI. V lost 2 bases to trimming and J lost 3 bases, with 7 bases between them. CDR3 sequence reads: CASSYDGEETQYF. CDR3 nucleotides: TGTGCCAGCAGTTACGATGGAGAAGAGACCCAGTACTTC.

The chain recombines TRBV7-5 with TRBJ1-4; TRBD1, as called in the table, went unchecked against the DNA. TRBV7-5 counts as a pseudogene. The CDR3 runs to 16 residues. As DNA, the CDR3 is TGTGTCAGAAGCTTAAGGTCCCGGGACAGGAATGAAAAACTGTTTTTT. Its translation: CVRSLRSRDRNEKLFF.

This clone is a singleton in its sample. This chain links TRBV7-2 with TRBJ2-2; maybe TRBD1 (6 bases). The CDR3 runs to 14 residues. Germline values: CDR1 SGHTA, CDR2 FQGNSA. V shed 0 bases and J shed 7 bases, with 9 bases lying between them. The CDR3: CASSLAGGHGELFF. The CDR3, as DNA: TGTGCCAGCAGCTTAGCAGGGGGTCACGGGGAGCTGTTTTTT. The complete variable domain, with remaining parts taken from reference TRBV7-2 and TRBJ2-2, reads GAGVSQSPSNKVTEKGKDVELRCDPISGHTALYWYRQSLGQGLEFLIYFQGNSAPDKSGLPSDRFSAERTGGSVSTLTIQRTQQEDSAVYLCASSLAGGHGELFFGEGSRLTVL.

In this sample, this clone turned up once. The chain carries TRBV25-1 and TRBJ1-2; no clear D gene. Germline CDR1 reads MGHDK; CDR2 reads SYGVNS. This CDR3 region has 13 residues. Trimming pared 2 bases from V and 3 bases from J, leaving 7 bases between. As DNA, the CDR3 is TGTGCCAGCAGTGAAGAGTATCACTATGGCTACACCTTC. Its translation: CASSEEYHYGYTF.

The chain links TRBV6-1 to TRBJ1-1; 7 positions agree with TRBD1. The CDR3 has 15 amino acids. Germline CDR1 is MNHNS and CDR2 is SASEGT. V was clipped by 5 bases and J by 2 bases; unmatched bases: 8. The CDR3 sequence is CASSLQTGTNTEAFF. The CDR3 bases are TGTGCCAGCAGTTTGCAGACAGGGACTAACACTGAAGCTTTCTTT.

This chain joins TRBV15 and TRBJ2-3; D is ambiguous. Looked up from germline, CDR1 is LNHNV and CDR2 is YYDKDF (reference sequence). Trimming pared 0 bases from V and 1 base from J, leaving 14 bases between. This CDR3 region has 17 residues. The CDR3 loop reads CATSREVGSEGTDTQYF. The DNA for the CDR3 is TGTGCCACCAGCAGAGAGGTAGGCTCTGAGGGCACAGATACGCAGTATTTT.

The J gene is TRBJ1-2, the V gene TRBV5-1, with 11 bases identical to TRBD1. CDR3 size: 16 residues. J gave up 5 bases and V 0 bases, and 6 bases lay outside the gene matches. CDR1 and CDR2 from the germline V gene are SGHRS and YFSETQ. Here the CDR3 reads CASSLGFGTGGYGYTF. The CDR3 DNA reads TGCGCCAGCAGCTTGGGATTCGGGACAGGGGGTTATGGCTACACCTTC.